The 24 T cell receptor beta chains in this list originate from one sample, sequenced in a study of early T cells in non-severe SARS-CoV-2 infection. TCRdb re-analysed the 5' RACE reads in MiXCR, keeping a single row per CDR3 protein. Of under 75,000 distinct CDR3 sequences in the sample, around 13% are singletons; the top ten hold about 8.6%. Input material: whole blood. Receptor source: an adult who was a healthcare worker with PCR-confirmed SARS-CoV-2 infection or an uninfected control (not recorded which).

This chain links TRBV29-1 with TRBJ1-3; D is unclear. The germline V gene encodes CDR1 SQVTM and CDR2 ANQGSEA. This CDR3 is 15 amino acids long. The V end lost 1 base, the J end lost 6 bases, and 16 bases lay between the germline ends. CDR3 loop: CSVEVAENLLNTIYF. CDR3 DNA sequence: TGCAGCGTTGAAGTGGCAGAAAACTTATTAAACACCATATATTTT.

In this sample, this clonotype turned up a few times. The chain is built from TRBV14 and TRBJ2-5; 12 nucleotides line up with TRBD2. Per the germline V gene, CDR1 is SGHDN and CDR2 is FVKESK. The J segment lost 12 bases and the V segment lost 4 bases, leaving 9 bases of the junction unmatched. This CDR3 is built from 14 residues. CDR3 region: CASSPVGLAGREYF. DNA for the CDR3: TGTGCCAGCAGCCCCGTTGGACTAGCGGGGAGAGAGTACTTC.

This chain connects TRBV28 to TRBJ2-1; 10 nucleotides align to TRBD1. Germline lookup yields CDR1 MDHEN and CDR2 SYDVKM. The CDR3 length is 15 residues. J gave up 3 bases and V 4 bases, and 3 bases lay outside the gene matches. CDR3 bases: TGTGCCAGCAGTTCTGGACAGGGGGACTACAATGAGCAGTTCTTC. The encoded protein is CASSSGQGDYNEQFF. Together with reference TRBV28 and TRBJ2-1, the CDR3 gives the full variable domain: DVKVTQSSRYLVKRTGEKVFLECVQDMDHENMFWYRQDPGLGLRLIYFSYDVKMKEKGDIPEGYSVSREKKERFSLILESASTNQTSMYLCASSSGQGDYNEQFFGPGTRLTVL.

This clonotype was seen a handful of times. The genes are TRBV4-3 and TRBJ2-5; D is unresolved. There are 13 residues in the CDR3. The germline V gene has CDR1 LGHNA and CDR2 YSLEER. Trimming removed 0 bases at V and 5 bases at J, with 7 bases between. The CDR3 region is CASSQDLDETQYF. Written as DNA, the CDR3 is TGCGCCAGCAGCCAAGATCTAGACGAGACCCAGTACTTC.

This clonotype occurred many times. The CDR3 DNA sequence: TGTGCCATCAGTGAGTCGGGACTACCGGGTGAGCAGTTCTTC. It yields the protein CAISESGLPGEQFF. The genes are TRBV10-3 and TRBJ2-1; 7 bases match TRBD2. CDR1 ENHRY and CDR2 SYGVKD come from the germline V gene. The CDR3 is 14 amino acids. The J segment lost 9 bases and the V segment lost 0 bases, leaving 5 bases of the junction unmatched.

This clonotype was counted only a few times. The chain is built from TRBV18 and TRBJ1-2; D is perhaps TRBD1 (6 bases). The CDR3 is made up of 16 amino acids. CDR1 KGHSH and CDR2 LQKENI come from the germline V gene. Trimming removed 5 bases from V and 5 bases from J, with 21 bases in between. The CDR3 loop reads CASSSGALDSSYGYTF. In DNA form, the CDR3 reads TGTGCCAGCTCATCAGGGGCCCTCGACTCCTCGTATGGCTACACCTTC.

The V call is TRBV7-2, the J call TRBJ1-2; D might be TRBD1 (6 bases). This CDR3 region has 14 residues. From germline, CDR1 is SGHTA and CDR2 FQGNSA. Deletions cut 5 bases from V and 4 bases from J, with 14 bases between. The CDR3 nucleotides are TGTGCCAGCAGCATTCGGACAGCATTCTATGGCTACACCTTC. Amino acids: CASSIRTAFYGYTF.

V and J are TRBV9 and TRBJ1-1; D may be TRBD1 (6 bases). Germline V gene data show CDR1 as SGDLS and CDR2 as YYNGEE. V gave up 5 bases and J gave up 1 base, with 12 bases separating them. This CDR3 has 14 residues. The CDR3 sequence is CASRKGTKNTEAFF. The DNA for the CDR3 is TGTGCCAGCAGAAAAGGGACAAAGAACACTGAAGCTTTCTTT.

This clonotype has just a few counts. The chain employs TRBV10-3 and TRBJ2-2; TRBD2 matches 7 bases. Germline V CDR1 and CDR2: ENHRY, SYGVKD. This CDR3 spans 14 amino acids. V trimming: 4 bases; J trimming: 5 bases; junction bases outside the gene matches: 4. As DNA, the CDR3 is TGTGCCATCAGTGCGGGGGGACCGACCGGGGAGCTGTTTTTT. It specifies CAISAGGPTGELFF.

Notes on this clonotype: The junction and the germline gene differ at one end; a read error may be behind it. This chain links TRBV11-2 with TRBJ2-1; D might be TRBD2 (6 bases). Germline CDR1 is SGHAT and CDR2 is FQNNGV. This CDR3 comprises 13 residues. CDR3 in DNA: TGTGCCAGCAGCGCGTTAACTAGCAGCGTCTTCATCTTC. It is translated as CASSALTSSVFIF.

This clonotype has a handful of counts. The J gene is TRBJ1-1, the V gene TRBV29-1; TRBD1 is a possible D gene (6 bases). CDR3 size: 13 residues. The germline V gene has CDR1 SQVTM and CDR2 ANQGSEA. The V gene lost 4 bases and the J gene lost 0 bases, with 9 bases spanning the gap. The CDR3 is CSVGGPLNTEAFF. CDR3 sequence (DNA): TGCAGCGTTGGGGGGCCCTTGAACACTGAAGCTTTCTTT. Full variable domain (rest looked up from reference TRBV29-1 and TRBJ1-1): SAVISQKPSRDICQRGTSLTIQCQVDSQVTMMFWYRQQPGQSLTLIATANQGSEATYESGFVIDKFPISRPNLTFSTLTVSNMSPEDSSIYLCSVGGPLNTEAFFGQGTRLTVV.

This clonotype was observed a few times. V gene TRBV6-1 combines with J gene TRBJ1-1, with no clear D. Germline assignment: CDR1 MNHNS and CDR2 SASEGT. V dropped 7 bases and J dropped 1 base, with 4 bases sitting between them. The CDR3 is 11 amino acids. The CDR3 loop reads CASIRNTEAFF. In DNA form, the CDR3 reads TGTGCCAGCATTAGGAACACTGAAGCTTTCTTT.

This clonotype was recorded at least ten times. V is TRBV18 and J is TRBJ1-1; no clear D. The CDR3 contains 12 residues. From germline, CDR1 is KGHSH and CDR2 LQKENI. V gave up 2 bases and J gave up 10 bases, with 11 bases separating them. The CDR3 here is CASSPGDFGAFF. CDR3 DNA: TGTGCCAGCTCACCAGGGGATTTCGGAGCTTTCTTT. The whole variable domain, filled in from reference TRBV18 and TRBJ1-1, reads NAGVMQNPRHLVRRRGQEARLRCSPMKGHSHVYWYRQLPEEGLKFMVYLQKENIIDESGMPKERFSAEFPKEGPSILRIQQVVRGDSAAYFCASSPGDFGAFFGQGTRLTVV.

The chain couples TRBV7-9 to TRBJ1-5; a weak D match, TRBD1 (6 bases). Trimming took off 4 bases at V and 3 bases at J, with 10 bases between the two ends. CDR3 length: 14 residues. In germline, CDR1 is SEHNR, CDR2 FQNEAQ (reference sequence). The CDR3 sequence is CASSSTGANQPQHF. CDR3 sequence (DNA): TGTGCCAGCAGCTCGACGGGGGCCAATCAGCCCCAGCATTTT.

This chain joins TRBV2 and TRBJ1-4; D unresolved. The CDR3 runs to 14 residues. V dropped 3 bases and J dropped 0 bases, with 5 bases sitting between them. Germline lookup yields CDR1 SNHLY and CDR2 FYNNEI. The CDR3: CASSEEATNEKLFF. The CDR3, as DNA: TGTGCCAGCAGTGAGGAGGCAACTAATGAAAAACTGTTTTTT.

This clonotype was seen many times. This rearrangement joins TRBV6-6 to TRBJ1-1; D gene uncertain. Germline loops: CDR1 MNHNY, CDR2 SVGAGI (reference sequence). The V end lost 7 bases, the J end lost 0 bases, and 12 bases lay between the germline ends. The CDR3 sequence is 14 residues long. CDR3 DNA: TGTGCCAGCACTAGTAGTTGGATGAACACTGAAGCTTTCTTT. Protein product: CASTSSWMNTEAFF.

V usage is TRBV29-1 and J usage is TRBJ2-1, with 8 bases that match TRBD2. After removal of 0 bases from V and 7 bases from J, the junction contained 5 bases not matched to a gene. Germline V gene data show CDR1 as SQVTM and CDR2 as ANQGSEA. This CDR3 is built from 14 residues. The CDR3 reads CSVEDPTSVNEQFF. The CDR3 DNA reads TGCAGCGTTGAAGATCCGACTAGCGTAAATGAGCAGTTCTTC.

This clonotype occurred once. V gene TRBV29-1 combines with J gene TRBJ2-7, with TRBD1 matching 9 bases. The V gene end was trimmed by 5 bases and the J gene end by 6 bases; junction bases not matched to a gene: 5. In germline, CDR1 is SQVTM, CDR2 ANQGSEA. The CDR3 is 12 amino acids. The CDR3 region is CSVRTGVSEQYF. The CDR3 coding sequence is TGCAGCGTTCGGACAGGGGTATCCGAGCAGTACTTC.

This rearrangement joins TRBV7-3 to TRBJ2-5, with 8 bases matching TRBD1. V lost 5 bases to trimming and J lost 5 bases; unmatched junction nucleotides: 4. Germline CDR1 reads SGHTA; CDR2 reads FQGTGA. This CDR3 contains 13 residues. The CDR3 sequence: CASSRWTGETQYF. CDR3 DNA sequence: TGTGCCAGCAGCCGTTGGACAGGGGAGACCCAGTACTTC.

This clonotype occurred a few times. V is TRBV29-1 and J is TRBJ2-3; D is unresolved. Trimming cost V 4 bases and J 0 bases, with 2 bases left between them. The germline CDR1 and CDR2 sequences are SQVTM and ANQGSEA. The CDR3 is 11 amino acids. The CDR3 sequence: CSVASTDTQYF. In DNA form, the CDR3 reads TGCAGCGTTGCGAGCACAGATACGCAGTATTTT.

A few counts support this clonotype. The rearrangement uses TRBV5-1 and TRBJ2-7, with TRBD1 matching over 12 bases. V gave up 5 bases and J gave up 5 bases; unmatched junction bases: 14. The CDR3 has 17 amino acids. Germline V gives CDR1 SGHRS, CDR2 YFSETQ. CDR3 sequence reads: CASSRGSRDRGRDEQYF. In DNA form, the CDR3 reads TGCGCCAGCAGTCGTGGAAGCCGGGACAGGGGGCGCGACGAGCAGTACTTC.

This clonotype was recorded at least ten times. The chain links TRBV5-1 to TRBJ2-6; D gene unclear. This CDR3 region has 15 residues. The V gene's germline CDR1 is SGHRS and CDR2 YFSETQ. Trimming pared 0 bases from V and 1 base from J, leaving 5 bases between. The CDR3 region is CASSLEGSGANVLTF. For the CDR3, the DNA is TGCGCCAGCAGCTTGGAAGGGTCTGGGGCCAACGTCCTGACTTTC.

This clonotype was found many times. The chain joins TRBV19 to TRBJ1-5; no definite D call. With 6 bases removed from V and 0 bases from J, the gap between germline ends came to 12 bases. The CDR3 consists of 15 residues. In germline, CDR1 is LNHDA, CDR2 SQIVND (reference sequence). In DNA, the CDR3 is TGTGCCAGTAGCCAAGGGCCTTATAGCAATCAGCCCCAGCATTTT. It yields the protein CASSQGPYSNQPQHF.

The chain has TRBV7-2 and TRBJ2-1, with D unclear. Trimming removed 5 bases at V and 7 bases at J, with 6 bases between. The germline V gene encodes CDR1 SGHTA and CDR2 FQGNSA. This CDR3 contains 11 residues. The CDR3 loop is CASSPANEQFF. CDR3 nucleotides: TGTGCCAGCAGCCCGGCTAATGAGCAGTTCTTC.